These T cell receptor beta chains were read from a single sample in a study of blood T cells in healthy people across ages. Via MiXCR, TCRdb re-called the 5' RACE reads, giving one row per CDR3 protein. Among roughly 1,000,000 distinct CDR3 sequences listed, almost 25% were seen once. These same records also appear under a second study, on T cells of mothers and their children.

The specimen sequenced was blood. Receptors originate from a girl aged 2 to 9 in good health. CDR3s include the opening cysteine and the closing phenylalanine or tryptophan. The D gene is left open where the match is weak. Size values are once, few and many counts, or a class for expanded clones, and some rows have none.

D	V	length	size	J	DNA	CDR3
.	TRBV9	13	few	TRBJ1-2	TGTGCCAGCAGCGTACGCTCGGCAGGTGGCTACACCTTC	CASSVRSAGGYTF
.	TRBV5-1	14	few	TRBJ2-5	TGCGCCAGCAGCTCAGGACAGTTAGGGGAGACCCAGTACTTC	CASSSGQLGETQYF
.	TRBV13	14	few	TRBJ2-5	TGTGCCAGCAGCTTGTACGGGAACCAAGAGACCCAGTACTTC	CASSLYGNQETQYF
.	TRBV20-1	13	.	TRBJ1-3	TGCAGTGCTAGAGTCGGGGGGACGGACACCATATATTTT	CSARVGGTDTIYF
.	TRBV7-6	14	few	TRBJ1-1	TGTGCCAGCAGCTTAGGGGGGGCAGGGTATGAAGCTTTCTTT	CASSLGGAGYEAFF
.	TRBV28	12	few	TRBJ2-3	TGTGCCAGCTTCAAGGGGATAGATACGCAGTATTTT	CASFKGIDTQYF
TRBD2	TRBV12-3/TRBV12-4	18	few	TRBJ2-1	TGTGCCAGCAGCTCCGGGACTAGCGGGAGTCCCATCTACAATGAGCAGTTCTTC	CASSSGTSGSPIYNEQFF
.	TRBV7-9	13	few	TRBJ2-7	TGTGCCAGCAGCTTAAATCTGCTTGGGGAGCAGTACTTC	CASSLNLLGEQYF
.	TRBV15	13	.	TRBJ2-5	TGTGCCACCTTCAGACCCGGTGGCGAGACCCAGTACTTC	CATFRPGGETQYF
TRBD1	TRBV27	19	.	TRBJ1-2	TGTGCCAGCAGTTTAAACACTCCATCCTTCGAGGACAGGGGGTTGGGCTACACCTTC	CASSLNTPSFEDRGLGYTF
.	TRBV7-2	14	.	TRBJ2-5	TGTGCCAGCAGCTTAGAGGTTTGGCTGGAGACCCAGTACTTC	CASSLEVWLETQYF
TRBD1	TRBV28	13	few	TRBJ1-5	TGTGCCGGCAGTTCTGACAGGGTTCAGCCCCAGCATTTT	CAGSSDRVQPQHF
.	TRBV4-2	12	few	TRBJ2-1	TGTGCCAGCAGCCAGGCCCCGGCTGAGCAGTTCTTC	CASSQAPAEQFF
.	TRBV12-3/TRBV12-4	13	many	TRBJ1-2	TGTGCCAGCAGTTTACCGGGAAACTATGGCTACACCTTC	CASSLPGNYGYTF
.	TRBV7-8	18	.	TRBJ2-5	TGTGCCAGCAGTTCCCCAGTTGCAGGGCTCTGGGGTAAAGAGACCCAGTACTTC	CASSSPVAGLWGKETQYF
.	TRBV12-3/TRBV12-4	12	.	TRBJ1-2	TGTGCCAGCAGCCGACAGGCCTATGGCTCCACCTTC	CASSRQAYGSTF
.	TRBV29-1	13	.	TRBJ1-2	TGCAGCGTTATTCACAGTTTTAACTATGGCTACACCTTC	CSVIHSFNYGYTF
.	TRBV7-2	15	few	TRBJ2-2	TGTGCCAGCAGCTTGTCTACGTCAGGGACCGGGGAGCTGTTTTTT	CASSLSTSGTGELFF
TRBD2	TRBV9	16	.	TRBJ2-3	TGTGCCAGCAGTAACTTAGCGGGGGAGAGCACAGATACGCAGTATTTT	CASSNLAGESTDTQYF
.	TRBV7-2	14	.	TRBJ1-2	TGTGCCAGCAGCTTCCGACCCAGGGTCGGTGGCTACACCTTC	CASSFRPRVGGYTF
.	TRBV20-1	12	many	TRBJ1-1	TGCAGTGCTTATAGACAGAACACTGAAGCTTTCTTT	CSAYRQNTEAFF
.	TRBV28	13	few	TRBJ2-7	TGTGCCAGCAGTGAAACTTCGAACCACGAGCAGTACTTC	CASSETSNHEQYF
TRBD1	TRBV10-3	14	few	TRBJ2-7	TGTGCCATCCGAGGGGGCGACCCACCCTACGAGCAGTACTTC	CAIRGGDPPYEQYF
.	TRBV7-3	12	many	TRBJ2-2	TGTGCCAGCAGCTCCTGGGGCGGGGAGCTGTTTTTT	CASSSWGGELFF
.	TRBV7-8	15	.	TRBJ2-1	TGTGCCAGCAGCTTGAGGGGGGCCCTTTGGTACAAGCGGTACTTC	CASSLRGALWYKRYF
TRBD1	TRBV28	13	few	TRBJ2-5	TGTGCCAGCAGCAGACAGGGGAGTGGGACCCAGTACTTC	CASSRQGSGTQYF
TRBD1	TRBV15	16	few	TRBJ2-7	TGTGCCACCAGCAGGACCGGGACAGGGGGTTCCTACGAGCAGTACTTC	CATSRTGTGGSYEQYF
TRBD2	TRBV7-2	15	.	TRBJ2-5	TGTGCCAGCAGCTTAGGCCGACTAGCACTTGGGACCCAGTACTTC	CASSLGRLALGTQYF
.	TRBV6-6	13	few	TRBJ1-1	TGTGCCAGCATACCGGGCGGGAACACTGAAGCTTTCTTT	CASIPGGNTEAFF
TRBD2	TRBV29-1	15	few	TRBJ2-1	TGCAGCGTTGTTATGGGACTAGCGGGAGGTAATGAGCAGTTCTTC	CSVVMGLAGGNEQFF
.	TRBV29-1	13	few	TRBJ1-5	TGCAGCGTTGCGGAAGCTCCCAATCAGCCCCAGCATTTT	CSVAEAPNQPQHF
.	TRBV29-1	16	.	TRBJ2-2	TGCAGCGTTTCTCCTTCCGGGGGAGGATGGACCGGGGAGCTGTTTTTT	CSVSPSGGGWTGELFF
.	TRBV7-9	12	few	TRBJ2-5	TGTGCCACCGCGAGGGATCAAGAGACCCAGTACTTC	CATARDQETQYF
TRBD2	TRBV20-1	14	few	TRBJ2-1	TGCAGTGCTCCTCTAGCGGGATACTACAATGAGCAGTTCTTC	CSAPLAGYYNEQFF
.	TRBV29-1	13	.	TRBJ2-1	TGCAGCGTTGAAGTATATAGGGACAATGAGCAGTTCTTC	CSVEVYRDNEQFF
.	TRBV4-1	16	.	TRBJ2-5	TGCGCCAGCAGCCAACATATCGGGGCAGGGCTGGAGACCCAGTACTTC	CASSQHIGAGLETQYF
.	TRBV5-6	16	few	TRBJ1-1	TGTGCCAGCAGCTTGGGATCGGGGATCGAGTACACTGAAGCTTTCTTT	CASSLGSGIEYTEAFF
.	TRBV6-1	17	.	TRBJ2-3	TGTGCCAGCAAGCTAGCTACCGGGACACCCAGGATGGATCCGCAGTATTTT	CASKLATGTPRMDPQYF
.	TRBV5-5	15	.	TRBJ1-1	TGTGCCAGCAGCTCTGGACCGTTGGTGAACACTGAAGCTTTCTTT	CASSSGPLVNTEAFF
.	TRBV3-1	16	.	TRBJ2-3	TGTGCCAGCAGCCAAGAGTTCCGGCAGGGAGCAGATACGCAGTATTTT	CASSQEFRQGADTQYF
TRBD1	TRBV29-1	14	.	TRBJ1-2	TGCAGCGTTGACAGTGGGACAGGGGCGAATGGCTACACCTTC	CSVDSGTGANGYTF
.	TRBV11-3	14	few	TRBJ2-5	TGTGCCAGCAGCCGGAGGTCGTTGGGAGGAACCCAGTACTTC	CASSRRSLGGTQYF